Below are 16 T cell receptor beta chains sequenced from a single sample in a study of cytomegalovirus exposure and HLA in healthy donors. Use of 60 Vbeta and 13 Jbeta primers characterized the PCR. Repertoires were generated with immunoSEQ multiplex PCR, while TCRdb's copy carries only in-frame clones and drops some. The listing records 60,000 to 90,000 clones. The sample consisted of PBMCs. The receptor source for this set is a woman aged 35 to 49 in good health and CMV-seropositive.

The chain employs TRBV28 and TRBJ2-7, with TRBD2 identical over 8 bases. V gave up 6 bases and J gave up 5 bases; unmatched junction bases: 15. The germline gives CDR1 MDHEN, CDR2 SYDVKM. CDR3 length equals 16 residues. The CDR3 DNA is TGTGCCAGCAGGGCCCGTCGGCTAGCGGGCGGGGACGAGCAGTACTTC. This codes for CASRARRLAGGDEQYF.

Worth noting for this clone: Other DNA sequences in the sample encode the same CDR3. V usage is TRBV2 and J usage is TRBJ1-5; TRBD1 matches 7 bases. This CDR3 is built from 14 residues. Per the germline V gene, CDR1 is SNHLY and CDR2 is FYNNEI. V shed 6 bases and J 1 base; nucleotides not matched to a gene: 3. The CDR3 loop is CASRTGLSNQPQHF. CDR3 DNA sequence: TGTGCCAGCAGGACAGGGTTGAGCAATCAGCCCCAGCATTTT.

This chain links TRBV28 with TRBJ2-7, with D maybe TRBD2 (5 bases). V was cut by 8 bases and J by 5 bases, with 13 bases left in between. CDR3 length equals 12 residues. CDR1 MDHEN and CDR2 SYDVKM come from the germline V gene. The CDR3, as DNA: TGTGCCAGCGGAGAGGGAGTCCACGAGCAGTACTTC. Protein sequence: CASGEGVHEQYF.

The chain recombines TRBV5-1 with TRBJ1-2; 8 bases line up with TRBD1. The CDR3 spans 16 residues. The trim removed 0 bases at V and 7 bases at J, leaving 11 bases unmatched. CDR1 is SGHRS and CDR2 is YFSETQ in the germline V gene. CDR3 amino acids: CASSLGTGGIHSGYTF. The CDR3 DNA sequence: TGCGCCAGCAGCTTGGGTACAGGGGGGATACACTCTGGCTACACCTTC.

This chain connects TRBV9 to TRBJ2-6; D gene unclear. From germline, CDR1 is SGDLS and CDR2 YYNGEE. V lost 4 bases to trimming and J lost 1 base, with 9 bases between them. This CDR3 spans 15 amino acids. Written as DNA, the CDR3 is TGTGCCAGCAGCCGGCTAGTATCTGGGGCCAACGTCCTGACTTTC. Translation: CASSRLVSGANVLTF.

V is TRBV5-4 and J is TRBJ2-5; 9 nucleotides match TRBD2. The germline V gene has CDR1 SGHNT and CDR2 YYREEE (reference sequence). J lost 6 bases, V lost 6 bases, and 12 bases had no gene match. CDR3 length: 15 amino acids. The CDR3 DNA reads as TGTGCCAGCATGAAGACGGCGGGAGGGATGAAGACCCAGTACTTC. Translated, it gives CASMKTAGGMKTQYF.

With regard to this clone: Sequence at one end of the junction differs from germline and may be a read error. In the same sample, other DNA sequences code for this CDR3. The chain uses TRBV7-3 and TRBJ1-1, with unresolved D. The length of the CDR3 is 13 residues. CDR1 is SGHTA and CDR2 is FQGTGA in the germline V gene. The CDR3 nucleotides read TGTGCTAGCAGCCCAACGGGGAACACTGAAGCTTTCTTT. It is translated as CASSPTGNTEAFF.

The chain carries TRBV28 and TRBJ2-4, with D tentatively TRBD1 (6 bases). Trimming shortened V by 8 bases and J by 0 bases, and 8 bases separated the two germline ends. This CDR3 has 13 residues. Germline V gives CDR1 MDHEN, CDR2 SYDVKM. Here the CDR3 reads CASLDRAKNIQYF. DNA for the CDR3: TGTGCCAGCTTGGACAGAGCCAAAAACATTCAGTACTTC.

The genes are TRBV29-1 and TRBJ2-3; TRBD2 matches at 11 bases. There are 15 residues in the CDR3. V trimming: 1 base; J trimming: 0 bases; junction bases outside the gene matches: 0. CDR1 is SQVTM, CDR2 ANQGSEA, per germline. The CDR3 DNA is TGCAGCGTTGAAGGGACTAGCGGGAGCACAGATACGCAGTATTTT. It yields the protein CSVEGTSGSTDTQYF.

The rearrangement joins TRBV6-1 to TRBJ1-6; possible D gene TRBD1, 5 bases. Trimming took off 4 bases at V and 10 bases at J, with 14 bases between the two ends. The CDR3 length is 14 residues. CDR1 and CDR2 (germline): MNHNS, SASEGT. The CDR3 spells CASSAGGWESPLHF. In nucleotides, the CDR3 is TGTGCCAGCAGTGCGGGGGGGTGGGAATCACCCCTCCACTTT.

V is TRBV15 and J is TRBJ2-2; D call uncertain. Germline CDR1 and CDR2: LNHNV and YYDKDF (reference sequence). The CDR3 consists of 14 residues. V gave up 0 bases and J gave up 5 bases, with 7 bases separating them. CDR3 nucleotide sequence: TGTGCCACCAGCAGAGATATGTTTACCGGGGAGCTGTTTTTT. This gives the protein CATSRDMFTGELFF.

The chain has TRBV10-3 and TRBJ1-1; no firm D call. CDR1 is ENHRY and CDR2 is SYGVKD in the germline V gene. V shed 4 bases and J shed 4 bases, with 10 bases lying between them. CDR3 length: 13 amino acids. DNA of the CDR3: TGTGCCATCAGTGGAGAGTTCGGCACTGAAGCTTTCTTT. Its protein is CAISGEFGTEAFF.

The chain is built from TRBV5-8 and TRBJ1-2; perhaps TRBD1 as D (6 bases). Trimming removed 0 bases at V and 4 bases at J, with 13 bases between. This CDR3 comprises 15 residues. CDR1 SGHTS and CDR2 YDEGEE come from the germline V gene. CDR3 nucleotides: TGTGCCAGCAGCTTGGGCGGTCAGGGGCTCTATGGCTACACCTTC. Its translation: CASSLGGQGLYGYTF. Together with reference TRBV5-8 and TRBJ1-2, the CDR3 gives the full variable domain: EAGVTQSPTHLIKTRGQQATLRCSPISGHTSVYWYQQALGLGLQFLLWYDEGEERNRGNFPPRFSGRQFPNYSSELNVNALELEDSALYLCASSLGGQGLYGYTFGSGTRLTVV.

The CDR3, as DNA: TGTGCCAGCAGCTTACGGACAGGGGGCGACGGGGCCAACGTCCTGACTTTC. The encoded protein is CASSLRTGGDGANVLTF. This chain links TRBV11-1 with TRBJ2-6; 11 bases line up with TRBD1. Per the germline V gene, CDR1 is SGHAT and CDR2 is FQDESV (reference sequence). The V segment lost 2 bases and the J segment 4 bases; nucleotides outside the gene matches: 4. The length of the CDR3 is 17 residues.

The chain links TRBV19 to TRBJ1-4; TRBD1 matches 11 bases. The CDR3 is 16 amino acids. The germline CDR1 and CDR2 sequences are LNHDA and SQIVND (reference sequence). V shed 5 bases, J shed 6 bases, and the junction held 8 bases outside the gene matches. The CDR3, as DNA: TGTGCCAGTAGTCCTATACGGACAGGGGGCGATGAAAAACTGTTTTTT. It specifies CASSPIRTGGDEKLFF.

The V gene is TRBV2, the J gene TRBJ1-6, with 9 bases aligning to TRBD1. The CDR3 spans 14 residues. Unmatched junction bases numbered 9, after V lost 11 bases and J lost 7 bases. Germline V gene lookup returns CDR1 SNHLY and CDR2 FYNNEI. The CDR3 loop is CAGKGQGLNSPLHF. CDR3 nucleotide sequence: TGTGCCGGAAAAGGACAGGGGTTAAATTCACCCCTCCACTTT.